Following are 8 T cell receptor beta chains from one sample sequenced in a study of CD8 T cells in Susac syndrome. RNA totalling about 0.45 to 1 ug underwent reverse transcription with random hexamers. MiXCR, run by TCRdb on the immunoSEQ multiplex PCR reads, gives a single entry per CDR3 protein. The repertoire includes roughly 130,000 distinct CDR3 sequences, less than 95% of them detected once, and approximately 0.12% sits in the top ten. The material sequenced was CD4+ T cells from PBMCs. These receptors originate from a human donor with multiple sclerosis.

The chain uses TRBV7-8 and TRBJ2-7; D is tentatively TRBD1 or TRBD2 (5 bases each). Germline CDR1 and CDR2: SGHVS and FQNEAQ. Between the trimmed V and J ends, which lost 2 bases and 5 bases, there was a span of 16 bases. The CDR3 contains 15 residues. The DNA for the CDR3 is TGTGCCAGCAGCTTAAGGGACCTGGGGAACCACGAGCAGTACTTC. Translating it yields CASSLRDLGNHEQYF.

The count of this clonotype is one. The V gene is TRBV7-2, the J gene TRBJ2-5; D gene uncertain. Germline V gene sequence: CDR1 SGHTA, CDR2 FQGNSA. Between the trimmed V and J ends, which lost 1 base and 5 bases, there was a span of 8 bases. The CDR3 is 13 amino acids. The CDR3 DNA reads as TGTGCCAGCAGCTTAGGATCGAGGGAGACCCAGTACTTC. Its protein is CASSLGSRETQYF.

The rearrangement links TRBV20-1 to TRBJ2-1, with 7 bases matching TRBD1. The CDR3 has 16 residues. Germline V lookup: CDR1 DFQATT, CDR2 SNEGSKA (reference sequence). Germline trimming cut 3 bases from V and 0 bases from J; bases unmatched to any gene: 8. The CDR3 protein is CSARVKGARSYNEQFF. For the CDR3, the DNA is TGCAGTGCTAGGGTCAAGGGGGCACGCTCCTACAATGAGCAGTTCTTC.

CDR3 bases: TGTGCCTGGAGAGAGACAGGAGACAATGAGCAGTTCTTC. Its protein product is CAWRETGDNEQFF. V usage is TRBV30 and J usage is TRBJ2-1; a possible D gene is TRBD1 (6 bases). Per germline, CDR1 GTSNPN and CDR2 SVGIG (reference sequence). This CDR3 has 13 residues. Trimming shortened V by 3 bases and J by 5 bases, and 11 bases separated the two germline ends.

This sequence joins TRBV6-6 and TRBJ1-5; D gene ambiguous. The CDR3 is 13 residues long. Trimming pared 6 bases from V and 0 bases from J, leaving 6 bases between. Germline V gene data show CDR1 as MNHNY and CDR2 as SVGAGI (reference sequence). The CDR3 DNA reads TGTGCCAGCAGCCGCTATAGCAATCAGCCCCAGCATTTT. It is translated as CASSRYSNQPQHF.

This chain joins TRBV30 and TRBJ2-7; 9 nucleotides agree with TRBD1. Germline CDR1 reads GTSNPN; CDR2 reads SVGIG (reference sequence). The CDR3 loop spans 12 amino acids. With V trimmed by 4 bases and J by 5 bases, 3 bases remained unmatched. The CDR3 DNA sequence: TGTGCCTGGATCAGGGACAGGGACGAGCAGTACTTC. This codes for CAWIRDRDEQYF.

This rearrangement joins TRBV2 to TRBJ1-5; D not resolved. Germline V CDR1 and CDR2: SNHLY, FYNNEI. This CDR3 comprises 14 residues. V was cut by 1 base and J by 7 bases, with 11 bases left in between. The CDR3 region is CASSEGSLRQPQHF. CDR3 coding DNA: TGTGCCAGCAGTGAAGGATCCCTGAGGCAGCCCCAGCATTTT.

The rearrangement uses TRBV5-1 and TRBJ1-2; 9 bases map to TRBD1. The CDR3 consists of 14 residues. Germline loops: CDR1 SGHRS, CDR2 YFSETQ. With 4 bases clipped from V and 7 bases from J, the junction kept 8 bases outside the gene matches. The chain's CDR3 is CASSLQGQGSGYTF. CDR3 DNA: TGCGCCAGCAGCCTGCAGGGACAGGGATCTGGCTACACCTTC.